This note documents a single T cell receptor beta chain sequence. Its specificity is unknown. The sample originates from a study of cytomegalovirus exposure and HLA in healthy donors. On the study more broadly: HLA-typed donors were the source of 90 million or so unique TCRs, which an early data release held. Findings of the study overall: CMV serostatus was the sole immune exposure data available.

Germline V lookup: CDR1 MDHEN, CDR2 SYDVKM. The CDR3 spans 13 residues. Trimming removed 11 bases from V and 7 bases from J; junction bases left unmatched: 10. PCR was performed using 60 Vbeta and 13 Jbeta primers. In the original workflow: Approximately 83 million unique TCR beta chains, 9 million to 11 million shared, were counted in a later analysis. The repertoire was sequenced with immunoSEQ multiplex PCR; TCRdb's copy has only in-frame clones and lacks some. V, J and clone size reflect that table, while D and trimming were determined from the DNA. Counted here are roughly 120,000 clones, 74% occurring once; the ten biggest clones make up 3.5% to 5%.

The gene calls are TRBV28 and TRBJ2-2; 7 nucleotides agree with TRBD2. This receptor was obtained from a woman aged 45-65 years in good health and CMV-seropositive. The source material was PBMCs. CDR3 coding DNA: TGTGCCGGAACTGGGAGGGGCATCGGGGAGCTGTTTTTT. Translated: CAGTGRGIGELFF. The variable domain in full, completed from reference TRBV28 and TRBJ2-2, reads DVKVTQSSRYLVKRTGEKVFLECVQDMDHENMFWYRQDPGLGLRLIYFSYDVKMKEKGDIPEGYSVSREKKERFSLILESASTNQTSMYLCAGTGRGIGELFFGEGSRLTVL.